This TCR beta chain appears in the sequencing data of a study of shared clonotypes between healthy human individuals. The wider study: Participating donors consisted of two women and a few men aged 18 to 49.

V was cut by 0 bases and J by 5 bases, with 11 bases left in between. The CDR3 runs to 14 residues. Germline V CDR1 and CDR2: SGHRS, YFSETQ. Method: immunoSEQ multiplex PCR; TCRdb's copy keeps in-frame clones and lacks some. The sample records about 1.1 million clones, around 78% being singletons. As concerns this clone: Its cognate antigen is unknown.

General study results and limits: What limited the represented genetic and exposure-history diversity was the small number of donors. A handful of donors held about 4.6% of naive CD4 clonotypes in common.

The TCR originated in a young man in good health. Some clones in this sample may be carry-over from other donors' samples. The rearrangement links TRBV5-1 to TRBJ1-2; D is perhaps TRBD1 (5 bases). Source material: memory CD4+ T cells from PBMCs. The subset here: CD45RA-negative fraction. The CDR3 coding sequence is TGCGCCAGCAGCTTGGACGGGGGGAGGTATGGCTACACCTTC. Protein product: CASSLDGGRYGYTF.